The 27 T cell receptor beta chains below come from one sample, sequenced in a study of blood T cell repertoires in COVID-19. TCRdb's copy holds only in-frame clones and misses some; the assay was immunoSEQ multiplex PCR. There are 350,000 to 550,000 clones in the sample; roughly nine tenths occur only once, and roughly 2% lies in the top ten. The sequenced sample was PBMCs or T cells enriched from blood (not recorded which). Receptors were obtained from a woman aged 18-30 years with acute COVID-19.

J is TRBJ2-2 and V is TRBV9, with a tentative D call TRBD1 (6 bases). CDR3 length: 16 residues. The germline V gene encodes CDR1 SGDLS and CDR2 YYNGEE. Trimming cost V 4 bases and J 4 bases, with 17 bases left between them. CDR3: CASSPSPGASTGELFF. The DNA of the CDR3 is TGTGCCAGCAGCCCGAGTCCAGGGGCGAGCACCGGGGAGCTGTTTTTT. The full variable domain, rest sourced from reference TRBV9 and TRBJ2-2, is DSGVTQTPKHLITATGQRVTLRCSPRSGDLSVYWYQQSLDQGLQFLIQYYNGEERAKGNILERFSAQQFPDLHSELNLSSLELGDSALYFCASSPSPGASTGELFFGEGSRLTVL.

CDR3 residues: CASTRGFENTEAFF. In DNA form, the CDR3 reads TGCGCCAGCACCAGGGGGTTTGAGAACACTGAAGCTTTCTTT. J is TRBJ1-1 and V is TRBV5-1; 7 nucleotides align to TRBD1. Germline CDR1 is SGHRS and CDR2 is YFSETQ. J lost 1 base, V lost 6 bases, and 6 bases had no gene match. The CDR3 loop spans 14 amino acids.

V usage is TRBV7-2 and J usage is TRBJ2-7; no reliable D call. The V gene lost 0 bases and the J gene lost 1 base, with 7 bases spanning the gap. The length of the CDR3 is 14 residues. Germline loops: CDR1 SGHTA, CDR2 FQGNSA. The CDR3: CASSLAPGSYEQYF. Written as DNA, the CDR3 is TGTGCCAGCAGCTTAGCGCCAGGTTCCTACGAGCAGTACTTC.

This chain links TRBV11-2 with TRBJ2-1; 7 nucleotides line up with TRBD1. Germline values: CDR1 SGHAT, CDR2 FQNNGV. Losses at the gene ends were 5 bases for V and 7 bases for J; bases not matched to a gene: 11. This CDR3 has 15 residues. CDR3 region: CASSRGQFQSNEQFF. The CDR3 DNA reads TGTGCCAGCAGCAGGGGACAGTTTCAATCAAATGAGCAGTTCTTC.

V and J are TRBV25-1 and TRBJ1-2; TRBD1 might be the D (6 bases). CDR1 is MGHDK, CDR2 SYGVNS, per germline. The V and J ends lost 5 bases and 8 bases respectively, with 15 bases between them. The CDR3 is 13 residues long. Here the CDR3 DNA reads TGTGCCAGCAGTAGACAGGATGTCGGGGGCTACACCTTC. This translates into CASSRQDVGGYTF.

The rearrangement links TRBV3-1 (or the pseudogene TRBV3-2) to TRBJ1-2, with 7 bases fitting TRBD1. Trimming at V came to 4 bases and at J to 5 bases, leaving 10 bases not matched to a gene. Germline-derived CDR1 and CDR2 are LGHDT and YNNKEL (reference sequence). The CDR3 runs 15 residues. Here the CDR3 reads CASSPDGQAKYGYTF. CDR3 DNA: TGTGCCAGCAGCCCCGATGGACAGGCGAAATATGGCTACACCTTC.

The chain joins TRBV7-2 to TRBJ1-6; D gene ambiguous. CDR1 SGHTA and CDR2 FQGNSA come from the germline V gene. This CDR3 is 17 amino acids long. V lost 0 bases, J lost 1 base, and 10 bases lay in between. The CDR3 DNA is TGTGCCAGCAGCTTAGCCGGTGGCGGGTCCTATAATTCACCCCTCCACTTT. This codes for CASSLAGGGSYNSPLHF.

This clone appeared once. V is TRBV9 and J is TRBJ1-1; 10 bases fit TRBD1. V shed 3 bases and J 7 bases; nucleotides not matched to a gene: 9. This CDR3 has 15 amino acids. CDR1 and CDR2 (germline): SGDLS, YYNGEE. DNA of the CDR3: TGTGCCAGCAGCGCCGGGACAGGGGAGTTTGGTGAAGCTTTCTTT. Its translation is CASSAGTGEFGEAFF.

Comment on this clone: Within the sample, other DNA sequences also encode this same CDR3. CDR3: CASSLSAGGNTEAFF. The CDR3 nucleotides read TGTGCCAGCAGTTTATCGGCAGGGGGGAACACTGAAGCTTTCTTT. V is TRBV27 and J is TRBJ1-1; TRBD1 agrees at 7 bases. Losses at the gene ends were 0 bases for V and 1 base for J; bases not matched to a gene: 2. Germline V CDR1 and CDR2: MNHEY, SMNVEV (reference sequence). This CDR3 is 15 amino acids long.

The chain joins TRBV11-2 to TRBJ1-1; 10 nucleotides line up with TRBD1. Per the germline V gene, CDR1 is SGHAT and CDR2 is FQNNGV. V dropped 6 bases and J dropped 5; count of bases not matched to a gene: 9. The CDR3 runs to 15 residues. CDR3 in amino acids: CASSHPGDRGTEAFF. CDR3 nucleotides: TGTGCCAGCAGTCATCCGGGGGACAGGGGAACTGAAGCTTTCTTT.

The gene calls are TRBV6-2 or TRBV6-3 and TRBJ2-1, with 13 bases aligning to TRBD2. The CDR3 spans 16 residues. V lost 5 bases to trimming and J lost 10 bases; unmatched junction nucleotides: 11. The germline CDR1 and CDR2 sequences are MNHEY and SVGEGT. CDR3 in DNA: TGTGCCAGCAGTATCTCCGGGACTAGCGGGGCTGTCGAGCAGTTCTTC. It encodes CASSISGTSGAVEQFF.

The gene calls are TRBV25-1 and TRBJ1-2; D might be TRBD1 (5 bases). Germline V gives CDR1 MGHDK, CDR2 SYGVNS. Trimming took 2 bases from V and 6 from J, leaving 13 bases between them. The CDR3 is made up of 14 amino acids. This CDR3 reads CASSENARVHGYTF. CDR3 in DNA: TGTGCCAGCAGTGAAAACGCCAGGGTACATGGCTACACCTTC.

This chain uses TRBV27 with TRBJ1-5, with D possibly matching TRBD1 (5 bases). CDR3 length: 15 residues. Per germline, CDR1 MNHEY and CDR2 SMNVEV (reference sequence). V lost 6 bases to trimming and J lost 3 bases, with 15 bases between them. The CDR3 DNA reads as TGTGCCAGCAGGGGGGGTGACAGCCTCAATCAGCCCCAGCATTTT. As protein: CASRGGDSLNQPQHF.

The V call is TRBV4-3, the J call TRBJ1-3; 7 nucleotides match TRBD1. After removal of 1 base from V and 2 bases from J, the junction contained 2 bases not matched to a gene. The CDR3 is 15 amino acids. The germline V gene has CDR1 LGHNA and CDR2 YSLEER. The CDR3 is CASSQVRGPGNTIYF. The CDR3 DNA reads as TGCGCCAGCAGCCAAGTAAGGGGGCCTGGAAACACCATATATTTT.

CDR3 in amino acids: CASSLSGQGYEQYF. In DNA form, the CDR3 reads TGTGCCAGCAGCTTATCGGGACAGGGTTACGAGCAGTACTTC. This rearrangement joins TRBV11-2 to TRBJ2-7, with 9 bases identical to TRBD1. Germline V gene sequence: CDR1 SGHAT, CDR2 FQNNGV. J was trimmed by 4 bases and V by 2 bases; bases with no gene match: 3. CDR3 size: 14 residues.

This sequence joins TRBV4-1 and TRBJ2-7, with D perhaps matching TRBD2 (6 bases). Germline-derived CDR1 and CDR2 are MGHRA and YSYEKL. CDR3 size: 17 residues. Trimming pared 1 base from V and 0 bases from J, leaving 16 bases between. The CDR3 sequence is CASSQAPPGVSSYEQYF. CDR3 in DNA: TGCGCCAGCAGCCAAGCCCCTCCGGGGGTGAGCTCCTACGAGCAGTACTTC.

The chain links TRBV6-5 to TRBJ2-5; 7 nucleotides agree with TRBD2. This CDR3 contains 15 residues. Trimming took 2 bases from V and 8 from J; bases not matched to a gene: 11. Germline V gene data show CDR1 as MNHEY and CDR2 as SVGAGI. In DNA form, the CDR3 reads TGTGCCAGCAGTTACGGACTAGGTGTAGGAGTAACCCAGTACTTC. Residues: CASSYGLGVGVTQYF.

The rearrangement links TRBV14 to TRBJ1-2; the D is unclear. Trimming took off 2 bases at V and 5 bases at J, with 6 bases between the two ends. This CDR3 is 12 amino acids long. Per germline, CDR1 SGHDN and CDR2 FVKESK. The CDR3 DNA follows: TGTGCCAGCAGCCAAAGTCGGTATGGCTACACCTTC. Translated, it gives CASSQSRYGYTF.

This sequence joins TRBV18 and TRBJ2-7; no clear D. V gave up 0 bases and J gave up 0 bases, with 12 bases separating them. The CDR3 totals 16 residues. CDR1 is KGHSH and CDR2 is LQKENI in the germline V gene. The CDR3 DNA is TGTGCCAGCTCACCACCGCGGAGTCTCTACTCCTACGAGCAGTACTTC. The encoded protein is CASSPPRSLYSYEQYF.

The gene calls are TRBV30 and TRBJ2-2; 9 bases agree with TRBD2. After removal of 4 bases from V and 4 bases from J, the junction contained 7 bases not matched to a gene. CDR1 is GTSNPN and CDR2 is SVGIG in the germline V gene (reference sequence). This CDR3 is 15 amino acids long. CDR3 sequence reads: CAWNQAGGSTGELFF. The CDR3 DNA is TGTGCCTGGAACCAAGCGGGAGGTTCCACCGGGGAGCTGTTTTTT.

The chain employs TRBV18 and TRBJ1-2; a weak D match, TRBD1 (5 bases). There are 14 residues in the CDR3. Germline-derived CDR1 and CDR2 are KGHSH and LQKENI. Trimming removed 2 bases at V and 4 bases at J, with 11 bases between. The DNA for the CDR3 is TGTGCCAGCTCACCAGAACAGGCTGGCTATGGCTACACCTTC. Protein: CASSPEQAGYGYTF. Supplemented by reference TRBV18 and TRBJ1-2, the full variable domain reads NAGVMQNPRHLVRRRGQEARLRCSPMKGHSHVYWYRQLPEEGLKFMVYLQKENIIDESGMPKERFSAEFPKEGPSILRIQQVVRGDSAAYFCASSPEQAGYGYTFGSGTRLTVV.

The chain carries TRBV20-1 and TRBJ2-2, with a tentative D call TRBD1 (6 bases). This CDR3 contains 16 residues. In germline, CDR1 is DFQATT, CDR2 SNEGSKA (reference sequence). Trimming stripped 3 bases from V and 1 base from J, with 15 bases between. The CDR3 loop reads CSASKAGVVNTGELFF. Here the CDR3 DNA reads TGCAGTGCTAGTAAGGCAGGGGTGGTGAACACCGGGGAGCTGTTTTTT.

This sequence joins TRBV7-3 and TRBJ2-1; 12 bases agree with TRBD2. Germline V CDR1 and CDR2: SGHTA, FQGTGA. J gave up 4 bases and V 5 bases, and 3 bases lay outside the gene matches. The CDR3 totals 15 residues. The CDR3 nucleotides read TGTGCCAGCAGCCGACTAGCGGGGGCTTACAATGAGCAGTTCTTC. It codes for CASSRLAGAYNEQFF.

The J gene is TRBJ1-5, the V gene TRBV28, with D uncertain. V lost 4 bases and J lost 4, with 17 bases in between. The CDR3 is made up of 16 amino acids. Germline V lookup: CDR1 MDHEN, CDR2 SYDVKM. CDR3 loop: CASSSGRWRLNQPQHF. The CDR3 bases are TGTGCCAGCAGTTCCGGACGGTGGAGGCTTAATCAGCCCCAGCATTTT.

This chain connects TRBV12-5 to TRBJ2-1; D perhaps matches TRBD2 (5 bases). CDR1 is LGHNT, CDR2 FRNRAP, per germline. CDR3 length equals 18 residues. Trimming removed 0 bases at V and 7 bases at J, with 22 bases between. CDR3 sequence reads: CASGLVREGRFGDNEQFF. The CDR3 DNA reads as TGTGCTAGTGGTTTGGTACGAGAGGGTCGATTTGGAGATAATGAGCAGTTCTTC.

This chain's CDR3 is CASRLDRGGNYGYTF. In DNA, the CDR3 is TGTGCCAGCAGGCTAGACAGGGGCGGGAACTATGGCTACACCTTC. The V gene is TRBV2, the J gene TRBJ1-2; 8 bases are a match to TRBD1. V shed 6 bases and J 2 bases; nucleotides not matched to a gene: 8. This CDR3 spans 15 amino acids. The germline V gene encodes CDR1 SNHLY and CDR2 FYNNEI.

The chain has TRBV5-4 and TRBJ1-6, with no clear D. The CDR3 sequence is 16 residues long. Trimming removed 3 bases at V and 0 bases at J, with 10 bases between. Per germline, CDR1 SGHNT and CDR2 YYREEE (reference sequence). The chain's CDR3 is CASSSQLSSYNSPLHF. CDR3 nucleotides: TGTGCCAGCAGCTCCCAACTGAGCTCCTATAATTCACCCCTCCACTTT.